These 21 T cell receptor beta chains were sequenced from one sample in a study of blood T cell repertoires in COVID-19. Measured with immunoSEQ multiplex PCR; TCRdb has only the in-frame clones, and not every one. The data show about 42,000 clones, under 90% seen once. Sequenced sample: peripheral blood. All receptors come from a human donor in a cohort sampled during active COVID-19.

This sequence joins TRBV5-1 and TRBJ1-2; TRBD1 matches at 10 bases. Germline trimming cut 0 bases from V and 5 bases from J; bases unmatched to any gene: 4. From germline, CDR1 is SGHRS and CDR2 YFSETQ. The CDR3 runs to 15 residues. CDR3 nucleotides: TGCGCCAGCAGCTTGGAGGGACAGGGGAGGTATGGCTACACCTTC. Translation: CASSLEGQGRYGYTF.

CDR3 sequence: CASSLGKGYGTVIVYEQYF. CDR3 bases: TGCGCCAGCAGCTTGGGAAAAGGCTACGGGACAGTAATAGTCTACGAGCAGTACTTC. The chain uses TRBV5-1 and TRBJ2-7; 7 bases match TRBD1. This CDR3 is built from 19 residues. After removal of 0 bases from V and 3 bases from J, the junction contained 18 bases not matched to a gene. Germline values: CDR1 SGHRS, CDR2 YFSETQ. The whole variable domain, remainder taken from reference TRBV5-1 and TRBJ2-7, is KAGVTQTPRYLIKTRGQQVTLSCSPISGHRSVSWYQQTPGQGLQFLFEYFSETQRNKGNFPGRFSGRQFSNSRSEMNVSTLELGDSALYLCASSLGKGYGTVIVYEQYFGPGTRLTVT.

The chain couples TRBV15 to TRBJ2-7, with 9 bases identical to TRBD2. Trimming took 0 bases from V and 6 from J; bases not matched to a gene: 9. CDR1 and CDR2 (germline): LNHNV, YYDKDF (reference sequence). The CDR3 consists of 16 residues. The CDR3 DNA reads as TGTGCCACCAGCAGAGATAGGAGCGGGGGGCCAGGCGAGCAGTACTTC. It encodes CATSRDRSGGPGEQYF.

The J gene is TRBJ2-7, the V gene TRBV5-8, with 8 bases lining up with TRBD1. Germline loops: CDR1 SGHTS, CDR2 YDEGEE. After removal of 4 bases from V and 2 bases from J, the junction contained 8 bases not matched to a gene. The CDR3 totals 15 residues. The CDR3 nucleotides are TGTGCCAGCAGCAAAGGCCAGGGGGCGGCCTACGAGCAGTACTTC. Translating it yields CASSKGQGAAYEQYF.

The chain links TRBV4-3 to TRBJ1-2; D unresolved. The CDR3 runs to 16 residues. V lost 0 bases and J 0 bases, leaving 11 bases between the germline ends. Germline CDR1 reads LGHNA; CDR2 reads YSLEER. CDR3 DNA sequence: TGCGCCAGCAGCCAAGATTGGCCAGTTACTAACTATGGCTACACCTTC. Translation: CASSQDWPVTNYGYTF.

This sequence joins TRBV11-2 and TRBJ1-1; TRBD1 matches at 9 bases. This CDR3 region has 14 residues. Trimming at V came to 5 bases and at J to 6 bases, leaving 7 bases not matched to a gene. Germline CDR1 is SGHAT and CDR2 is FQNNGV. CDR3 region: CASSLPRQGAEAFF. DNA for the CDR3: TGTGCCAGCAGCCTCCCGAGACAGGGGGCTGAAGCTTTCTTT.

This chain connects TRBV5-5 to TRBJ1-3, with D unclear. Germline V CDR1 and CDR2: SGHKS, YYEKEE (reference sequence). CDR3 length: 14 amino acids. V was shortened by 0 bases and J by 4 bases, with 8 bases between the two germline ends. Here the CDR3 DNA reads TGTGCCAGCAGCTTGGACCCGGGGGGAAACACCATATATTTT. This translates into CASSLDPGGNTIYF.

The CDR3 nucleotides read TGTGCCATCACCGACCTTGACGGGACAGGGGATTACGAGCAGTACTTC. It is translated as CAITDLDGTGDYEQYF. The gene calls are TRBV10-3 and TRBJ2-7, with 10 bases fitting TRBD1. Per the germline V gene, CDR1 is ENHRY and CDR2 is SYGVKD. V shed 7 bases, J shed 4 bases, and the junction held 13 bases outside the gene matches. This CDR3 region has 16 residues.

The V gene is TRBV4-1, the J gene TRBJ1-1, with D possibly TRBD1 on 6 matching bases. Germline lookup yields CDR1 MGHRA and CDR2 YSYEKL. This CDR3 contains 16 residues. The germline V and J ends were trimmed by 4 bases and 2 bases, with 17 bases remaining between them. The CDR3 DNA follows: TGCGCCAGCAGCCCCTCCCCGAGACAGGCAAACACTGAAGCTTTCTTT. Amino acid sequence: CASSPSPRQANTEAFF.

Here the CDR3 reads CASSLGPGNEQYF. DNA for the CDR3: TGTGCCAGCAGTCTAGGACCCGGGAACGAGCAGTACTTC. The chain uses TRBV6-5 and TRBJ2-7; TRBD2 is a possible D gene (5 bases). The CDR3 sequence is 13 residues long. Trimming cost V 5 bases and J 5 bases, with 13 bases left between them. CDR1 is MNHEY, CDR2 SVGAGI, per germline.

This clone was observed once. The genes are TRBV10-3 and TRBJ1-1; possibly TRBD1 for D (5 bases). The V gene's germline CDR1 is ENHRY and CDR2 SYGVKD. V was cut by 4 bases and J by 4 bases, with 19 bases left in between. CDR3 size: 16 residues. DNA for the CDR3: TGTGCCATCAGTGCACTTGACCCGTCCGGGGGCACTGAAGCTTTCTTT. Protein product: CAISALDPSGGTEAFF.

This clone has more than one count but fewer than ten. This chain links TRBV4-1 with TRBJ1-3, with D possibly TRBD1 on 5 matching bases. Per germline, CDR1 MGHRA and CDR2 YSYEKL. This CDR3 region has 15 residues. V was trimmed by 4 bases and J by 0 bases, leaving 10 bases between them. This CDR3 reads CASSPVQGSGNTIYF. In nucleotides, the CDR3 is TGCGCCAGCAGCCCGGTGCAGGGCTCTGGAAACACCATATATTTT.

This clone was recorded a few times. The gene calls are TRBV9 and TRBJ1-6; TRBD1 is a possible D gene (6 bases). Trimming removed 0 bases at V and 8 bases at J, with 9 bases between. CDR3 size: 14 residues. Per the germline V gene, CDR1 is SGDLS and CDR2 is YYNGEE. The CDR3 protein is CASSVEQGDSPLHF. The CDR3 bases are TGTGCCAGCAGCGTAGAACAGGGCGATTCACCCCTCCACTTT. Using reference TRBV9 and TRBJ1-6 for the parts outside the CDR3, the full variable domain is DSGVTQTPKHLITATGQRVTLRCSPRSGDLSVYWYQQSLDQGLQFLIQYYNGEERAKGNILERFSAQQFPDLHSELNLSSLELGDSALYFCASSVEQGDSPLHFGNGTRLTVT.

V gene TRBV29-1 combines with J gene TRBJ1-1; TRBD1 might be the D (5 bases). CDR3 size: 13 residues. V was pared by 2 bases and J by 4 bases, with 11 bases between. Per germline, CDR1 SQVTM and CDR2 ANQGSEA. The CDR3: CSVETVGGTEAFF. DNA of the CDR3: TGCAGCGTTGAAACCGTGGGGGGCACTGAAGCTTTCTTT.

J is TRBJ1-6 and V is TRBV25-1; TRBD1 agrees at 9 bases. The V segment lost 5 bases and the J segment 10 bases; nucleotides outside the gene matches: 6. The CDR3 consists of 14 residues. CDR1 is MGHDK, CDR2 SYGVNS, per germline. CDR3 residues: CASSHLGQGSPLHF. CDR3 DNA: TGTGCCAGCAGTCACTTGGGACAGGGATCACCCCTCCACTTT.

The chain couples TRBV11-2 to TRBJ2-7, with D unresolved. V lost 2 bases and J lost 0, with 20 bases in between. Per germline, CDR1 SGHAT and CDR2 FQNNGV. This CDR3 is 18 amino acids long. Here the CDR3 DNA reads TGTGCCAGCAGCTTAATCAGGTTTCCCCCCTCGAGCTCCTACGAGCAGTACTTC. It encodes CASSLIRFPPSSSYEQYF.

V usage is TRBV6-5 and J usage is TRBJ2-7; TRBD2 is a possible D gene (5 bases). Trimming pared 6 bases from V and 3 bases from J, leaving 18 bases between. CDR3 size: 15 residues. Per germline, CDR1 MNHEY and CDR2 SVGAGI. The CDR3 reads CASSLSGLGIYEQYF. For the CDR3, the DNA is TGTGCCAGCAGCCTCTCTGGACTCGGGATCTACGAGCAGTACTTC.

The chain is built from TRBV6-2 or TRBV6-3 and TRBJ1-2; D not certain. CDR1 is MNHEY, CDR2 SVGEGT, per germline. V lost 5 bases, J lost 1 base, and 23 bases lay in between. The CDR3 spans 18 residues. The CDR3 region is CASSRPGLEWEDNYGYTF. CDR3 in DNA: TGTGCCAGCAGTCGGCCAGGCCTAGAATGGGAGGATAACTATGGCTACACCTTC.

This chain joins TRBV19 and TRBJ1-1; TRBD1 matches at 8 bases. After removal of 3 bases from V and 1 base from J, the junction contained 10 bases not matched to a gene. The length of the CDR3 is 17 residues. CDR1 is LNHDA and CDR2 is SQIVND in the germline V gene (reference sequence). CDR3 DNA: TGTGCCAGTAGTATGCTATGGCCCCAGGGGGCGAACACTGAAGCTTTCTTT. The encoded protein is CASSMLWPQGANTEAFF.

The V call is TRBV4-2, the J call TRBJ1-5; D gene uncertain. CDR1 LGHNA and CDR2 YNFKEQ come from the germline V gene. V lost 0 bases to trimming and J lost 1 base, with 13 bases between them. The CDR3 has 17 residues. The CDR3 region has the DNA TGTGCCAGCAGCCAAGATGGGCCAGTCGAGAGCAATCAGCCCCAGCATTTT. Amino acid sequence: CASSQDGPVESNQPQHF.

The chain employs TRBV19 and TRBJ2-7; 8 positions agree with TRBD1. The V gene's germline CDR1 is LNHDA and CDR2 SQIVND (reference sequence). V was pared by 5 bases and J by 7 bases, with 10 bases of the junction left unmatched. This CDR3 spans 14 amino acids. This CDR3 reads CASSLRTGFLEQYF. The CDR3 DNA follows: TGTGCCAGTAGTCTTCGGACAGGGTTTCTTGAGCAGTACTTC. Full variable domain (outside the CDR3, taken from reference TRBV19 and TRBJ2-7): DGGITQSPKYLFRKEGQNVTLSCEQNLNHDAMYWYRQDPGQGLRLIYYSQIVNDFQKGDIAEGYSVSREKKESFPLTVTSAQKNPTAFYLCASSLRTGFLEQYFGPGTRLTVT.